These 32 T cell receptor beta chains were sequenced from one sample in a study of shared clonotypes between healthy human individuals. The repertoire was sequenced with immunoSEQ multiplex PCR; TCRdb's copy has only in-frame clones and lacks some. Of about 79,000 clones listed, around 57% are singletons. The specimen was memory CD8+ T cells sorted from blood. Subset specified: CD45RO+ cells pooled with CCR7-negative TemRA cells. These receptor sequences come from a man aged 25-45 years in good health.

The V call is TRBV19, the J call TRBJ2-2; D not resolved. Germline V CDR1 and CDR2: LNHDA, SQIVND (reference sequence). The CDR3 runs to 13 residues. V was shortened by 5 bases and J by 6 bases, with 10 bases between the two germline ends. CDR3 sequence reads: CASSDLGAGELFF. The CDR3 DNA follows: TGTGCCAGTAGTGACCTTGGGGCCGGGGAGCTGTTTTTT.

The chain uses TRBV6-4 and TRBJ1-4; 10 bases align to TRBD1. The CDR3 has 13 residues. Germline-derived CDR1 and CDR2 are MRHNA and SNTAGT. V trimming: 7 bases; J trimming: 6 bases; junction bases outside the gene matches: 2. This CDR3 is CASTDRGDEKLFF. The DNA for the CDR3 is TGTGCCAGCACGGACAGGGGGGATGAAAAACTGTTTTTT.

This clone appeared many times. The chain couples TRBV11-3 to TRBJ2-1; possible D gene TRBD1, 6 bases. Trimming removed 4 bases at V and 3 bases at J, with 13 bases between. The length of the CDR3 is 15 residues. Germline-derived CDR1 and CDR2 are SGHNT and YENEEA. Here the CDR3 reads CASSSSRDNYNEQFF. CDR3 coding DNA: TGTGCCAGCAGCTCATCTCGGGACAACTACAATGAGCAGTTCTTC. Filled out from reference TRBV11-3 and TRBJ2-1, the complete variable domain reads EAGVVQSPRYKIIEKKQPVAFWCNPISGHNTLYWYLQNLGQGPELLIRYENEEAVDDSQLPKDRFSAERLKGVDSTLKIQPAELGDSAVYLCASSSSRDNYNEQFFGPGTRLTVL.

On this clone: A junction end diverges from the germline sequence, so it may reflect a read error. The chain recombines TRBV11-3 with TRBJ2-4; TRBD2 agrees at 8 bases. The germline V gene encodes CDR1 SGHNT and CDR2 YENEEA. CDR3 length equals 13 residues. The CDR3, as DNA: TGTGCCAGCAGCTTAGACGGAGCGGGAGCCTTACACTTC. This translates into CASSLDGAGALHF. The whole variable domain, filled in from reference TRBV11-3 and TRBJ2-4, reads EAGVVQSPRYKIIEKKQPVAFWCNPISGHNTLYWYLQNLGQGPELLIRYENEEAVDDSQLPKDRFSAERLKGVDSTLKIQPAELGDSAVYLCASSLDGAGALHFGAGTRLSVL.

This chain uses TRBV6-5 with TRBJ2-1, with a tentative D call TRBD2 (5 bases). CDR1 and CDR2 from the germline V gene are MNHEY and SVGAGI. The V gene lost 0 bases and the J gene lost 7 bases, with 16 bases spanning the gap. This CDR3 spans 16 amino acids. CDR3: CASSYSNLEVMNEQFF. The CDR3 nucleotides read TGTGCCAGCAGTTACTCGAATCTGGAGGTTATGAATGAGCAGTTCTTC.

The chain has TRBV5-1 and TRBJ2-1; 8 bases are a match to TRBD2. The V segment lost 7 bases and the J segment 1 base; nucleotides outside the gene matches: 7. CDR3 length: 15 residues. Germline lookup yields CDR1 SGHRS and CDR2 YFSETQ. Here the CDR3 DNA reads TGCGCCAGCGCCGGGGGGGCACGGTCCTACAATGAGCAGTTCTTC. This sequence encodes CASAGGARSYNEQFF.

The chain has TRBV10-3 and TRBJ1-2, with D perhaps matching TRBD1 (6 bases). The CDR3 totals 16 residues. V lost 6 bases to trimming and J lost 4 bases, with 21 bases between them. The V gene's germline CDR1 is ENHRY and CDR2 SYGVKD. The DNA for the CDR3 is TGTGCCATCAGATCAACTGCAGGGACACACACCTATGGCTACACCTTC. This gives the protein CAIRSTAGTHTYGYTF.

The chain has TRBV14 and TRBJ2-7; D is unresolved. Trimming removed 4 bases at V and 7 bases at J, with 17 bases between. The CDR3 covers 14 residues. Germline V CDR1 and CDR2: SGHDN, FVKESK. The CDR3: CASSLLAGRVEQYF. In DNA, the CDR3 is TGTGCCAGCAGCCTCTTGGCAGGAAGGGTGGAGCAGTACTTC.

The chain links TRBV7-9 to TRBJ1-1, with 11 bases identical to TRBD1. This CDR3 comprises 14 residues. Trimming at V came to 3 bases and at J to 4 bases, leaving 1 base not matched to a gene. Germline-derived CDR1 and CDR2 are SEHNR and FQNEAQ (reference sequence). CDR3 sequence (DNA): TGTGCCAGCAGCTTCGGACAGGGGGCCACTGAAGCTTTCTTT. Protein: CASSFGQGATEAFF.

The genes are TRBV10-2 and TRBJ1-4, with 10 nucleotides matching TRBD1. Per the germline V gene, CDR1 is WSHSY and CDR2 is SAAADI. The V segment lost 6 bases and the J segment 8 bases; nucleotides outside the gene matches: 9. CDR3 length equals 15 residues. CDR3 DNA: TGCGCCAGCAGATCGACAGGGGGCGTCTCCGAAAAACTGTTTTTT. This codes for CASRSTGGVSEKLFF.

The V call is TRBV27, the J call TRBJ2-7, with 7 bases aligning to TRBD2. Germline values: CDR1 MNHEY, CDR2 SMNVEV (reference sequence). The junction had 4 bases not matched to a gene; V was cut back by 0 bases and J by 2 bases. The CDR3 has 15 residues. The CDR3 region is CASSLSRGNAYEQYF. The CDR3 DNA reads as TGTGCCAGCAGTTTATCGCGGGGGAATGCCTACGAGCAGTACTTC.

V usage is TRBV6-4 and J usage is TRBJ2-6; tentatively, D is TRBD1 (6 bases). V was cut by 4 bases and J by 0 bases, with 7 bases left in between. This CDR3 comprises 15 residues. Germline V gene data show CDR1 as MRHNA and CDR2 as SNTAGT. The CDR3 DNA reads as TGTGCCAGCAGTGCGGACAGCTCTGGGGCCAACGTCCTGACTTTC. Translation: CASSADSSGANVLTF.

The chain joins TRBV5-3 to TRBJ2-7, with TRBD2 matching 9 bases. Being an ORF, TRBV5-3 has a function that is uncertain. The CDR3 is 16 amino acids. The V gene end was trimmed by 4 bases and the J gene end by 7 bases; junction bases not matched to a gene: 15. The CDR3 nucleotides read TGTGCCAGAAGCCATTTTAGCGGGAGCATAAACAGAGAGCAGTACTTC. Protein sequence: CARSHFSGSINREQYF.

The genes are TRBV6-6 and TRBJ2-2; 7 bases are a match to TRBD2. CDR1 and CDR2 (germline): MNHNY, SVGAGI (reference sequence). The CDR3 loop spans 15 amino acids. With V trimmed by 5 bases and J by 4 bases, 7 bases remained unmatched. The CDR3 nucleotides are TGTGCCAGCAGTAACCGGGACTATCTCACCGGGGAGCTGTTTTTT. Its translation: CASSNRDYLTGELFF.

This chain connects TRBV19 to TRBJ2-1; the match to TRBD1 covers 7 bases. The V segment lost 6 bases and the J segment 5 bases; nucleotides outside the gene matches: 13. The CDR3 is made up of 16 amino acids. Germline CDR1 LNHDA, CDR2 SQIVND (reference sequence). This chain's CDR3 is CASRVEGDSSNNEQFF. CDR3 coding DNA: TGTGCCAGTAGGGTAGAGGGGGACAGCAGTAACAATGAGCAGTTCTTC.

V and J are TRBV5-4 and TRBJ2-3; D ambiguous. Germline V gene lookup returns CDR1 SGHNT and CDR2 YYREEE (reference sequence). The CDR3 is made up of 16 amino acids. The ends were cut back, 0 bases at V and 1 base at J, with 12 bases in the middle. The CDR3 region has the DNA TGTGCCAGCAGCTTGGGAGTAGCTGCGGGCACAGATACGCAGTATTTT. It translates to CASSLGVAAGTDTQYF.

This chain uses TRBV6-4 with TRBJ2-3; D gene uncertain. Germline V CDR1 and CDR2: MRHNA, SNTAGT. Deletions cut 3 bases from V and 1 base from J, with 14 bases between. The CDR3 loop spans 16 amino acids. CDR3 coding DNA: TGTGCCAGCAGTGAAGGTTTGGGCTATCGCACAGATACGCAGTATTTT. This translates into CASSEGLGYRTDTQYF.

In the case of this clone: With a far larger clone one base away, a read error is the likely cause. Other DNA sequences from this sample encode an identical CDR3 as well. The chain joins TRBV6-4 to TRBJ2-1, with 8 bases identical to TRBD2. With V trimmed by 3 bases and J by 0 bases, 1 base remained unmatched. Looked up from germline, CDR1 is MRHNA and CDR2 is SNTAGT. CDR3 length equals 15 residues. The CDR3 sequence: CASSETSGSYNEQFF. The CDR3 DNA is TGTGCCAGCAGTGAAACTAGCGGCTCCTACAATGAGCAGTTCTTC.

This clone was seen only a few times. This rearrangement joins TRBV12-5 to TRBJ2-1; 7 bases map to TRBD2. V was pared by 9 bases and J by 0 bases, with 5 bases of the junction left unmatched. This CDR3 has 14 residues. Germline CDR1 reads LGHNT; CDR2 reads FRNRAP. CDR3 DNA sequence: TGTGCTAGCGGGCGGGGGATCTCCTACAATGAGCAGTTCTTC. Translating gives CASGRGISYNEQFF.

The rearrangement links TRBV7-9 to TRBJ2-7; possibly TRBD1 for D (5 bases). Trimming took off 5 bases at V and 5 bases at J, with 19 bases between the two ends. This CDR3 comprises 15 residues. CDR1 is SEHNR, CDR2 FQNEAQ, per germline (reference sequence). CDR3 protein: CASSPPFRWGNEQYF. CDR3 sequence (DNA): TGTGCCAGCAGCCCACCGTTTAGGTGGGGCAACGAGCAGTACTTC.

The J gene is TRBJ2-7, the V gene TRBV28; perhaps TRBD2 as D (5 bases). There are 13 residues in the CDR3. V was pared by 7 bases and J by 7 bases, with 17 bases between. CDR1 and CDR2 (germline): MDHEN, SYDVKM. CDR3 in amino acids: CASKGTRGKEQYF. The CDR3 region has the DNA TGTGCCAGCAAAGGTACTAGAGGGAAGGAGCAGTACTTC.

The V call is TRBV11-3, the J call TRBJ2-1; 12 bases fit TRBD2. V was pared by 5 bases and J by 6 bases, with 8 bases of the junction left unmatched. CDR3 length equals 16 residues. Germline V gene sequence: CDR1 SGHNT, CDR2 YENEEA. For the CDR3, the DNA is TGTGCCAGCAGCCTCCACTCTAGCGGGAGGGCCAATGAGCAGTTCTTC. This gives the protein CASSLHSSGRANEQFF.

There are many counts of this clone. The V call is TRBV18, the J call TRBJ2-7; D may be TRBD2 (5 bases). Germline assignment: CDR1 KGHSH and CDR2 LQKENI. Trimming left V 0 bases short and J 3 bases short, with 15 bases between. The CDR3 loop spans 16 amino acids. The CDR3 reads CASSPPSGTDFYEQYF. Here the CDR3 DNA reads TGTGCCAGCTCACCACCGAGCGGCACTGATTTCTACGAGCAGTACTTC.

The sample holds one count of this clone. The chain joins TRBV6-5 to TRBJ1-2; 9 bases are shared with TRBD1. Germline V CDR1 and CDR2: MNHEY, SVGAGI. Losses at the gene ends were 8 bases for V and 7 bases for J; bases not matched to a gene: 8. The CDR3 totals 13 residues. CDR3 sequence reads: CASGGQGWGGYTF. The CDR3 bases are TGTGCCAGCGGGGGACAGGGATGGGGTGGCTACACCTTC.

The chain is built from TRBV7-2 and TRBJ2-7; D perhaps matches TRBD1 (6 bases). This CDR3 has 13 residues. Trimming removed 8 bases from V and 3 bases from J, with 14 bases in between. Germline lookup yields CDR1 SGHTA and CDR2 FQGNSA. The CDR3 DNA follows: TGTGCCAGCTCATGGACAGCGCACTACGAGCAGTACTTC. It encodes CASSWTAHYEQYF. The whole variable domain, remainder taken from reference TRBV7-2 and TRBJ2-7, is GAGVSQSPSNKVTEKGKDVELRCDPISGHTALYWYRQSLGQGLEFLIYFQGNSAPDKSGLPSDRFSAERTGGSVSTLTIQRTQQEDSAVYLCASSWTAHYEQYFGPGTRLTVT.

The V gene is TRBV29-1, the J gene TRBJ2-5, with D perhaps assigned TRBD1 or TRBD2 (6 bases each). CDR3 size: 13 residues. CDR1 and CDR2 from the germline V gene are SQVTM and ANQGSEA. Trimming removed 5 bases at V and 7 bases at J, with 17 bases between. In nucleotides, the CDR3 is TGCAGCGTTTTTTCAAACAGGGAGGCGACCCAGTACTTC. This codes for CSVFSNREATQYF.

This clone was picked up many times. The chain is built from TRBV7-8 and TRBJ2-1; tentatively, D is TRBD2 (7 bases). The CDR3 contains 15 residues. Germline V gene lookup returns CDR1 SGHVS and CDR2 FQNEAQ. V was shortened by 2 bases and J by 6 bases, with 14 bases between the two germline ends. In DNA, the CDR3 is TGTGCCAGCAGCTTAAGGGGGGGAGCGGTCAATGAGCAGTTCTTC. It specifies CASSLRGGAVNEQFF.

The rearrangement links TRBV7-9 to TRBJ2-5; D may correspond to TRBD1 or TRBD2 (5 bases each). CDR1 is SEHNR and CDR2 is FQNEAQ in the germline V gene (reference sequence). This CDR3 region has 14 residues. V was clipped by 1 base and J by 4 bases, with 10 bases between them. CDR3 loop: CASSLDGARETQYF. CDR3 coding DNA: TGTGCCAGCAGCTTAGACGGGGCGCGAGAGACCCAGTACTTC.

The chain has TRBV6-5 and TRBJ2-7; D remains unclear. The CDR3 sequence is 12 residues long. Germline CDR1 is MNHEY and CDR2 is SVGAGI. V was cut by 8 bases and J by 0 bases, with 8 bases left in between. The CDR3 spells CASGVNSYEQYF. Here the CDR3 DNA reads TGTGCCAGCGGGGTAAACTCCTACGAGCAGTACTTC.

This clone occurred many times. Other nucleotide sequences in the sample specify the same CDR3. The chain combines TRBV6-1 with TRBJ2-7, with TRBD2 identical over 12 bases. The CDR3 length is 15 residues. The germline CDR1 and CDR2 sequences are MNHNS and SASEGT. The trim removed 3 bases at V and 4 bases at J, leaving 4 bases unmatched. The CDR3 DNA sequence: TGTGCCAGCAGTGAGAGACTAGCGGGAGCATACGAGCAGTACTTC. Protein: CASSERLAGAYEQYF.

CDR3 region: CASSAIQGSRISGYTF. Here the CDR3 DNA reads TGTGCCAGCAGCGCCATCCAGGGCAGTCGAATAAGTGGCTACACCTTC. The chain employs TRBV11-2 and TRBJ1-2; a possible D gene is TRBD1 (5 bases). Trimming removed 5 bases at V and 7 bases at J, with 23 bases between. The CDR3 totals 16 residues. Germline V gives CDR1 SGHAT, CDR2 FQNNGV.

The chain carries TRBV7-9 and TRBJ2-1; weak D call: TRBD2 (5 bases). Germline V gene data show CDR1 as SEHNR and CDR2 as FQNEAQ (reference sequence). Between the trimmed V and J ends, which lost 2 bases and 4 bases, there was a span of 15 bases. This CDR3 contains 16 residues. This CDR3 is CASSLMGLANYNEQFF. CDR3 in DNA: TGTGCCAGCAGCTTAATGGGCCTAGCTAATTACAATGAGCAGTTCTTC.